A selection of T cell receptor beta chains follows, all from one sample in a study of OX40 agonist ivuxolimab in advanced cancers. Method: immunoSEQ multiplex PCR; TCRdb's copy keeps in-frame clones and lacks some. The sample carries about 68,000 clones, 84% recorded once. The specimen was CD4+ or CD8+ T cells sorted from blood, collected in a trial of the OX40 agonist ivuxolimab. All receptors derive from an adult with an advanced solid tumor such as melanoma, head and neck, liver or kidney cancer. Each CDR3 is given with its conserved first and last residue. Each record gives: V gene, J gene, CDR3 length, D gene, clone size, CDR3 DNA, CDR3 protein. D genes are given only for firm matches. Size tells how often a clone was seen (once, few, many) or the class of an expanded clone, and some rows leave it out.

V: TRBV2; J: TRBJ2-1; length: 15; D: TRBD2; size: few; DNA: TGTGCCAGCAGTGAAGGGGCTAGCGGATTGAATGAGCAGTTCTTC; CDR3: CASSEGASGLNEQFF
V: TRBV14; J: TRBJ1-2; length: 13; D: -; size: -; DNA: TGTGCCAGCAGCCCGTTTGGTCGGACAGACTCTCGCTTC; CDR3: CASSPFGRTDSRF
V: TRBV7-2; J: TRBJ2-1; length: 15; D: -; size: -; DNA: TGTGCCAGCAGCACCGGGCCAGGGGAGAACAATGAGCAGTTCTTC; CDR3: CASSTGPGENNEQFF
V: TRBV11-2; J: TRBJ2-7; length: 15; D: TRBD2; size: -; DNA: TGTGCCAGCAGCTTAGGGCTAGCGGGAGGTTACGAGCAGTACTTC; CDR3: CASSLGLAGGYEQYF
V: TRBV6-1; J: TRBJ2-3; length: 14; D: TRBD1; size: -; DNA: TGTGCCAGCAGCGACAGGGGGTTATCAGATACGCAGTATTTT; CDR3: CASSDRGLSDTQYF
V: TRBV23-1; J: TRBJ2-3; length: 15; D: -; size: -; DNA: TGCGCCAGCAGCCCCTGGGAATGGAGTTCGGATACGCAGTATTTT; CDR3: CASSPWEWSSDTQYF
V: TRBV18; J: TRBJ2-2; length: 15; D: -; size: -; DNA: TGTGCCAGCTCATTGGGGCCTCCAAACACCGGGGAGCTGTTTTTT; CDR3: CASSLGPPNTGELFF
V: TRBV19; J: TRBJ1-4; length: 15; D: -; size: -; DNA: TGTGCCAGTAGTACTCAGGGAACAACTAATGAAAAACTGTTTTTT; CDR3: CASSTQGTTNEKLFF
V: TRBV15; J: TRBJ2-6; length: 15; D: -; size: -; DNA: TGTGCCACCAGCAGTAGAAGCTCTGGGGCCAACGTCCTGACTTTC; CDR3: CATSSRSSGANVLTF
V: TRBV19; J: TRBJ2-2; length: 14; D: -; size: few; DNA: TGTGCCAGTAGTATTCTCAGGGACACCGGGGAGCTGTTTTTT; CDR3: CASSILRDTGELFF
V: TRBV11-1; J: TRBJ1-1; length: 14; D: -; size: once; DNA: TGTGCCAGCAGCTTAGACAGGGAGAACACTGAAGCTTTCTTT; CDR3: CASSLDRENTEAFF
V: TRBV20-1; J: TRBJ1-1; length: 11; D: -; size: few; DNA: TGCAGTGCTAGTGGGGAGGATGAAGCTTTCTTT; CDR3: CSASGEDEAFF
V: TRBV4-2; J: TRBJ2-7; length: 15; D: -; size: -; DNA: TGTGCCAGCAGCCAAGGACTTACTACCTCCTACGAGCAGTACTTC; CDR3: CASSQGLTTSYEQYF
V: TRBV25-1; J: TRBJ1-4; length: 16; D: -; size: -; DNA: TGTGCCAGCAGTGTGTCCCCCGGGGGCGGTAATGAAAAACTGTTTTTT; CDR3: CASSVSPGGGNEKLFF
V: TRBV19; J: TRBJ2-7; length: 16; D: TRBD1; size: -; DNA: TGTGCCAGTAGTGCCATCCCGGGACAGGCCCCCTACGAGCAGTACTTC; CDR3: CASSAIPGQAPYEQYF
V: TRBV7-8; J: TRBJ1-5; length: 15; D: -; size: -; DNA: TGTGCCAGCAGCTTAGGGACGGCGAACGATCAGCCCCAGCATTTT; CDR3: CASSLGTANDQPQHF
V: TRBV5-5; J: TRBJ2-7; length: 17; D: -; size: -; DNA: TGTGCCAGCAGCTTGAGAGTTTTGACGGACCCTACCTACGAGCAGTACTTC; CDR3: CASSLRVLTDPTYEQYF
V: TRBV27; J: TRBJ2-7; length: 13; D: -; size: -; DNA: TGTGCCAGCAGTATCAGACAGGCCAACGAGCAGTACTTC; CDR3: CASSIRQANEQYF
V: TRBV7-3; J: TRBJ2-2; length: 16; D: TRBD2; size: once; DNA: TGTGCCAGCAGCTTAAGGACTAGGGCGTCAGCCGGGGAGCTGTTTTTT; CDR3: CASSLRTRASAGELFF
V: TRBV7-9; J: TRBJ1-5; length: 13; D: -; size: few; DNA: TGTGCCAGCAGCATTGCAGGGAATCAGCCCCAGCATTTT; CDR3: CASSIAGNQPQHF
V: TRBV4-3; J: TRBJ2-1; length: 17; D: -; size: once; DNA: TGCGCCAGCAGCCAAGATAGGTCTGGAGAGTCCTACAATGAGCAGTTCTTC; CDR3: CASSQDRSGESYNEQFF
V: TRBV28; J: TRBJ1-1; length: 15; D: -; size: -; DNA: TGTGCCAGCAGGATACCAGGGAGACGGAACACTGAAGCTTTCTTT; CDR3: CASRIPGRRNTEAFF
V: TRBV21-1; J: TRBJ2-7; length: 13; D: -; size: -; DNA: TGTGCCAGCAGCTGGGACACCGCCTACGAGCAGTACTTC; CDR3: CASSWDTAYEQYF
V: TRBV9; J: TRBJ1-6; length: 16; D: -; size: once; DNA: TGTGCCAGCAGCGCCACCCAGAGCTCCTATAATTCACCCCTCCACTTT; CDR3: CASSATQSSYNSPLHF
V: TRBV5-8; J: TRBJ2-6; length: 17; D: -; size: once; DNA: TGTGCCAGCAGCTTGGGGGTAGTGGGGCCTGGGGCCAACGTCCTGACTTTC; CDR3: CASSLGVVGPGANVLTF
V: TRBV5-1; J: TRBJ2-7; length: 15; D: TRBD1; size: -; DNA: TGCGCCAGCAGCTCGGGACAGGGGGCGTTCTACGAGCAGTACTTC; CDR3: CASSSGQGAFYEQYF
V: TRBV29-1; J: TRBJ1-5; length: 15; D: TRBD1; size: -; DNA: TGCAGCGTTCTCCGGGGGGGGACAGGGTACCAGCCCCAGCATTTT; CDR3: CSVLRGGTGYQPQHF
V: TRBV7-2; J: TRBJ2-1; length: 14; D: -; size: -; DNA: TGTGCCAGCAGCTTAGGATCAGGGAACGATGAGCAGTTCTTC; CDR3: CASSLGSGNDEQFF
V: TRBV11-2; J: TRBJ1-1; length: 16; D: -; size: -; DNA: TGTGCCAGCAGCTTAGTCGCCAGGGTTCTTCCCACTGAAGCTTTCTTT; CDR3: CASSLVARVLPTEAFF
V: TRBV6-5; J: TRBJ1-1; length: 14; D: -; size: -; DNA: TGTGCCAGCAGTTCAAGGGAGAGGGCGGTTGAAGCTTTCTTT; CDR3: CASSSRERAVEAFF
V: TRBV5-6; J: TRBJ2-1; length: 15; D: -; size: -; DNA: TGTGCCAGCAGCTTCCGAAGCGGATACTACAATGAGCAGTTCTTC; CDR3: CASSFRSGYYNEQFF
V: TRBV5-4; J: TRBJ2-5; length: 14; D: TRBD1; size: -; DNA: TGTGCCAGCAGCTTCGGACAGGGTAGGGAGACCCAGTACTTC; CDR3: CASSFGQGRETQYF
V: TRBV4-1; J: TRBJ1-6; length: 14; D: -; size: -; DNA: TGCGCCAGCAGCCAAGACATATACAATTCACCCCTCCACTTT; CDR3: CASSQDIYNSPLHF
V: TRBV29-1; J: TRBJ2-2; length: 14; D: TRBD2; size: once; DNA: TGCAGCGTTGCCCTAGCGGGAGACACCGGGGAGCTGTTTTTT; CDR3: CSVALAGDTGELFF
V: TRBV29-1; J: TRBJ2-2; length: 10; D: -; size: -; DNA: TGCAGCGTGTGGACCGGGGAGCTGTTTTTT; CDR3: CSVWTGELFF
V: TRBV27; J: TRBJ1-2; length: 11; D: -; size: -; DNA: TGTGCCAGCAAGGGTCTTGGGGGCTACACCTTC; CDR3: CASKGLGGYTF
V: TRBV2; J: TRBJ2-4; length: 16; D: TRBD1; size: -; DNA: TGTGCCAGCAGTCCGCGGACAGGTTTATCCAAAAACATTCAGTACTTC; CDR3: CASSPRTGLSKNIQYF